A selection of T cell receptor beta chains follows, all from one sample in a study of CD8 T cells in ankylosing spondylitis. Via MiXCR, TCRdb re-called the 5' RACE reads, giving one row per CDR3 protein. The sample consists of 150,000 to 250,000 distinct CDR3 sequences, about 13% of them appearing once. Source material: blood, either unsorted or a sorted T cell fraction (not recorded which). These receptors were obtained from a male donor with ankylosing spondylitis or in good health (not recorded which). Each CDR3 is given with its conserved first and last residue. D genes are given only for firm matches. Clone size is not always given. Where it is, it says once, few, many or a class for expanded clones.

clone size	D gene	J gene	V gene	CDR3 protein	CDR3 DNA
few	TRBD1	TRBJ2-1	TRBV12-3/TRBV12-4	CASSSRDRGYNEQFF	TGTGCCAGCAGTTCCCGGGACAGGGGGTACAATGAGCAGTTCTTC
few	NA	TRBJ2-3	TRBV6-2/TRBV6-3	CASSPILGPDTQYF	TGTGCCAGCAGTCCGATACTAGGGCCAGATACGCAGTATTTT
many	NA	TRBJ2-1	TRBV7-9	CASSFVGRGDEQFF	TGTGCCAGCAGCTTTGTGGGGCGCGGCGATGAGCAGTTCTTC
few	NA	TRBJ1-2	TRBV12-3/TRBV12-4	CASRLISNYGYTF	TGTGCCAGCAGACTAATTAGTAACTATGGCTACACCTTC
many	NA	TRBJ2-1	TRBV7-9	CASSLHSELGYNEQFF	TGTGCCAGCAGCTTACATTCCGAACTGGGCTACAATGAGCAGTTCTTC
once	NA	TRBJ1-4	TRBV7-6	CASSVGDELFF	TGTGCCAGCAGCGTCGGCGACGAACTGTTTTTT
few	TRBD1	TRBJ2-3	TRBV14	CASRSTGDGTDTQYF	TGTGCCAGCAGGTCGACAGGGGACGGCACAGATACGCAGTATTTT
NA	NA	TRBJ2-5	TRBV3-1	CASSQDKGGYQETQYF	TGTGCCAGCAGCCAAGATAAGGGGGGTTACCAAGAGACCCAGTACTTC
NA	TRBD1	TRBJ2-7	TRBV4-1	CASSLGQGVVHEQYF	TGCGCCAGCAGCCTGGGACAGGGGGTGGTCCACGAGCAGTACTTC
NA	NA	TRBJ2-5	TRBV4-1	CASSQVGVEETQYF	TGCGCCAGCAGCCAAGTGGGGGTGGAGGAGACCCAGTACTTC